The rows below give T cell receptor beta chains drawn from one sample of a study of T cell changes during pregnancy in multiple sclerosis. This table comes from immunoSEQ multiplex PCR, and its TCRdb copy is limited to in-frame clones, with some not included. The sample contains about 40,000 clones, 80% to 90% of which appear only once. The sample consisted of CD4+ T cells from peripheral blood mononuclear cells, taken in the first trimester of pregnancy. The receptors derive from a female donor with multiple sclerosis, enrolled in a pregnancy study. The CDR3 runs from the conserved cysteine through the conserved F or W. D genes are given only for firm matches. Part of the rows lack a size; the others show once, few, many or a class for expanded clones.

clone size	D gene	J gene	V gene	CDR3 DNA	CDR3 protein
.	.	TRBJ1-1	TRBV5-5	TGTGCCAGCAGCTTTCGGGAAAGGGGGGGATTTAACACTGAAGCTTTCTTT	CASSFRERGGFNTEAFF
.	TRBD1	TRBJ2-1	TRBV25-1	TGTGCCAGCACCGGACCCCCAGGGGGCAATGAGCAGTTCTTC	CASTGPPGGNEQFF
.	.	TRBJ1-2	TRBV6-1	TGTGCCAGCAGTGGGTACGGGACATCGGAGAGGTATGGCTACACCTTC	CASSGYGTSERYGYTF
.	.	TRBJ1-5	TRBV6-6	TGTGCCAGCAGTGATTCGACAGCACCCCAGCATTTT	CASSDSTAPQHF
.	.	TRBJ1-3	TRBV27	TGTGCCAGCAGTCTGACAGGTTTGGGAAACACCATATATTTT	CASSLTGLGNTIYF
.	TRBD1	TRBJ1-2	TRBV7-3	TGTGCCAGCAGCTTGTCGGGTGACAGGGGAAGGGGTGGCTACACCTTC	CASSLSGDRGRGGYTF
.	.	TRBJ1-2	TRBV11-2	TGTGCCAGCAGCCGGCGGGTAGGGTTGGAAGAGAATGGCTACACCTTC	CASSRRVGLEENGYTF
.	TRBD1	TRBJ2-1	TRBV30	TGTGCCGGGGACAGGGGTGCTTCCTACAATGAGCAGTTCTTC	CAGDRGASYNEQFF
few	TRBD1	TRBJ2-7	TRBV6-6	TGTGCCAGCAGTTGGGGACAGTACGAGCAGTACTTC	CASSWGQYEQYF
.	.	TRBJ2-5	TRBV4-3	TGCGCCAGCAGCAACACAGGACCAAAGGGGACCCAGTACTTC	CASSNTGPKGTQYF
.	TRBD2	TRBJ2-3	TRBV7-3	TGTGCCAGCAGCTTAGTCCCCCCCCGCGGGGGGCCGTCAGATACGCAGTATTTT	CASSLVPPRGGPSDTQYF
.	.	TRBJ2-6	TRBV9	TGTGCCAGCAGCGCCAGGGGTGGGGCCAACGTCCTGACTTTC	CASSARGGANVLTF
.	.	TRBJ1-2	TRBV6-5	TGTGCCAGCAGTACACCGGGGGGGTTTTATGGCTACACCTTC	CASSTPGGFYGYTF
.	TRBD1	TRBJ1-3	TRBV2	TGTGCCGGCGGGACAGGGGACAGCTCTGGAAACACCATATATTTT	CAGGTGDSSGNTIYF
.	TRBD1	TRBJ1-4	TRBV5-8	TGTGCCAGCAGCCGAGGACAGGGGGCGGCTGAAAAACTGTTTTTT	CASSRGQGAAEKLFF
.	TRBD2	TRBJ2-1	TRBV27	TGTGCCAGCAGTTTATCGGGGGTTGGTCTAGCGGGGACCTCCTACAATGAGCAGTTCTTC	CASSLSGVGLAGTSYNEQFF
.	.	TRBJ1-2	TRBV10-1	TGCGCCCCCAACCCCCCAGGGGCTAATGGCTACACCTTC	CAPNPPGANGYTF
.	.	TRBJ1-1	TRBV7-3	TGTGCCAGCAGCTCACTAAACGCAGGGGACACTGAAGCTTTCTTT	CASSSLNAGDTEAFF
.	TRBD1	TRBJ2-5	TRBV10-2	TGCGCCAGCAGAAAGGAGGGACAGGGGACCCAAGAGACCCAGTACTTC	CASRKEGQGTQETQYF
.	TRBD2	TRBJ2-3	TRBV19	TGTGCCAGTAGTATGAAAATAGTGGTAGCGGGAGGGCCCAGGGGAGTAGATACGCAGTATTTT	CASSMKIVVAGGPRGVDTQYF
.	.	TRBJ2-2	TRBV6-1	TGTGCCAGCAGTGAATGGTGGCAAGTCTACACCGGGGAGCTGTTTTTT	CASSEWWQVYTGELFF
.	.	TRBJ2-5	TRBV10-3	TGTGCCATCCAAGGGGGACCCGGGACAATGGGGGAGACCCAGTACTTC	CAIQGGPGTMGETQYF
.	TRBD1	TRBJ1-4	TRBV30	TGTGCCTGGAGTGTAGCCGGGACAGGGGGTGAAAAACTGTTTTTT	CAWSVAGTGGEKLFF